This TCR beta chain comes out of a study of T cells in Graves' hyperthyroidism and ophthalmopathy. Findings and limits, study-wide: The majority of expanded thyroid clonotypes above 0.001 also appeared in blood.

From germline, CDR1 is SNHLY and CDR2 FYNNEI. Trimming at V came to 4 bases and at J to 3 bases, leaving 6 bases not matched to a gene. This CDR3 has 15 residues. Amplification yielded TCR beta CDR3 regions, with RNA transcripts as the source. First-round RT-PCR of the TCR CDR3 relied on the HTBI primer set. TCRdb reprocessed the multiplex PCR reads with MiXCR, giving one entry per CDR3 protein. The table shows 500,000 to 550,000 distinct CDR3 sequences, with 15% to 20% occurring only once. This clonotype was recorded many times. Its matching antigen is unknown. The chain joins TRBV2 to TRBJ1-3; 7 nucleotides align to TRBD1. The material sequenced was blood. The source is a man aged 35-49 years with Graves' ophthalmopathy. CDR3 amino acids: CASSAKRQGGNTIYF. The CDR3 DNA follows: TGTGCCAGCAGTGCCAAAAGACAGGGTGGAAACACCATATATTTT.